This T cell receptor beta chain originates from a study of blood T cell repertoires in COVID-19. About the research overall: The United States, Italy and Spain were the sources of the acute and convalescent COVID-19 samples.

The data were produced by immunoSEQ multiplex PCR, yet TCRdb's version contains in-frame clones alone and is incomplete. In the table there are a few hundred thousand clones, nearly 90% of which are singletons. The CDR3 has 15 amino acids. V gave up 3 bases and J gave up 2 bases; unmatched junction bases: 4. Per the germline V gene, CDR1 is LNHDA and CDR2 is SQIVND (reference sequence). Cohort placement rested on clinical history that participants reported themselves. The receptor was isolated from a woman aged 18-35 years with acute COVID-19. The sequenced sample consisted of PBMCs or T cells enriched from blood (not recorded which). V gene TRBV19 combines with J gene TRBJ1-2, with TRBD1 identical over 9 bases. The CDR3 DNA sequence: TGTGCCAGTAGTATCCGGACAGGGGTCAACTATGGCTACACCTTC. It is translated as CASSIRTGVNYGYTF.